The 18 T cell receptor beta chains below all came from one sample that was sequenced in a study of T-cell memory formation after mild COVID-19 (dated by TCRdb to about 2021). The library relied on 5' RACE. Sequencing relied on an Illumina NovaSeq 6000. TCRdb redid the processing of the public reads, applying fastp at Q25 and MiXCR, and retained in-frame beta chains. Every entry covers one CDR3 protein and lists the most common genes and DNA from its rows. The sample records around 320,000 distinct CDR3 sequences, roughly a fifth of which are singletons. The top ten constitute around a fifth of the sample. The sequenced sample consisted of PBMCs or a T cell subset sorted from them (not recorded which). These receptors were collected from a man aged 18 to 35 who had mild COVID-19 (a few samples of this study predate the infection). The sample titles of this study are shuffled in the database, so cell type and time point are left out; the donor was told from shared clones.

The chain has TRBV6-2 or TRBV6-3 and TRBJ1-6; maybe TRBD1 (5 bases). V lost 2 bases and J 11 bases, leaving 7 bases between the germline ends. The CDR3 is made up of 12 amino acids. Germline CDR1 reads MNHEY; CDR2 reads SVGEGT. CDR3 amino acids: CASSYQGTPLHF. The DNA for the CDR3 is TGTGCCAGCAGTTACCAGGGAACACCCCTCCACTTT.

V is TRBV5-1 and J is TRBJ2-3; TRBD1 aligns across 12 bases. The CDR3 loop spans 19 amino acids. V lost 6 bases and J lost 1; bases outside the gene matches: 15. Germline V gene sequence: CDR1 SGHRS, CDR2 YFSETQ. The chain's CDR3 is CASTSGTGGFQPGTDTQYF. CDR3 DNA sequence: TGCGCCAGCACCTCCGGGACAGGGGGCTTCCAGCCAGGCACAGATACGCAGTATTTT.

This clonotype was seen a few times. The V and J genes are TRBV5-1 and TRBJ2-3; maybe TRBD2 (6 bases). This CDR3 is built from 15 residues. Per germline, CDR1 SGHRS and CDR2 YFSETQ. The V and J ends lost 3 bases and 0 bases respectively, with 11 bases between them. The CDR3 sequence is CASSSGLFSTDTQYF. The CDR3 DNA sequence: TGCGCCAGCAGCTCGGGACTCTTTAGCACAGATACGCAGTATTTT.

This clonotype showed up just a few times. The rearrangement uses TRBV5-1 and TRBJ2-2; 11 positions agree with TRBD2. Per germline, CDR1 SGHRS and CDR2 YFSETQ. The ends lost 4 bases at V and 3 bases at J; junction bases unmatched: 5. The CDR3 is 16 amino acids. The CDR3 DNA reads TGCGCCAGCAGCGCCGGGACTAGCGGCTACACCGGGGAGCTGTTTTTT. Translation: CASSAGTSGYTGELFF.

This clonotype was recorded a few times. In nucleotides, the CDR3 is TGTGCCAGCAGCTTGGACAGCGACTATCAGCCCCAGCATTTT. It is translated as CASSLDSDYQPQHF. This chain connects TRBV5-5 to TRBJ1-5, with D unresolved. V was cut by 0 bases and J by 5 bases, with 9 bases left in between. Germline CDR1 is SGHKS and CDR2 is YYEKEE (reference sequence). This CDR3 has 14 amino acids.

The rearrangement joins TRBV11-2 to TRBJ1-4, with 10 positions matching TRBD1. The CDR3 is made up of 14 amino acids. V shed 6 bases, J shed 8 bases, and the junction held 6 bases outside the gene matches. Germline CDR1 SGHAT, CDR2 FQNNGV. CDR3 nucleotides: TGTGCCAGCAGGAGGACAGGGGGTGGGGAAAAACTGTTTTTT. Translation: CASRRTGGGEKLFF.

The V call is TRBV19, the J call TRBJ1-4; D gene unclear. Germline V lookup: CDR1 LNHDA, CDR2 SQIVND (reference sequence). There are 13 residues in the CDR3. The V end was cut by 6 bases, the J end by 7 bases, with 12 bases between. The CDR3, as DNA: TGTGCCAGTAGATCCTACCGGGGTGAAAAACTGTTTTTT. Encoded protein: CASRSYRGEKLFF.

Only a few counts were recorded for this clonotype. V and J are TRBV12-3 or TRBV12-4 and TRBJ2-6, with D hard to call. The germline V and J ends were trimmed by 3 bases and 0 bases, with 6 bases remaining between them. The CDR3 totals 15 residues. The CDR3 nucleotides are TGTGCCAGCAGTTTCGGCAGCTCTGGGGCCAACGTCCTGACTTTC. Translation gives CASSFGSSGANVLTF.

This rearrangement joins TRBV4-3 to TRBJ2-3, with 9 nucleotides matching TRBD1. CDR3 length equals 18 residues. J lost 2 bases, V lost 0 bases, and 9 bases had no gene match. CDR1 and CDR2 (germline): LGHNA, YSLEER. CDR3 in amino acids: CASSQDLTGTGFTDTQYF. As DNA, the CDR3 is TGCGCCAGCAGCCAAGACTTAACCGGGACAGGGTTCACAGATACGCAGTATTTT.

This clonotype was seen a few times. The genes are TRBV6-2 or TRBV6-3 and TRBJ2-3, with TRBD2 matching over 7 bases. Per germline, CDR1 MNHEY and CDR2 SVGEGT. CDR3 length: 15 amino acids. V trimming: 2 bases; J trimming: 2 bases; junction bases outside the gene matches: 4. Here the CDR3 DNA reads TGTGCCAGCAGTTACCGGGACTACCTCACAGATACGCAGTATTTT. It is translated as CASSYRDYLTDTQYF.

The chain joins TRBV2 to TRBJ2-3; D assignment may be TRBD1 or TRBD2 (6 bases each). V shed 0 bases and J shed 8 bases, with 15 bases lying between them. This CDR3 has 15 residues. The germline V gene encodes CDR1 SNHLY and CDR2 FYNNEI. The CDR3 is CASSEAGGPGGTQYF. Here the CDR3 DNA reads TGTGCCAGCAGTGAAGCCGGGGGCCCCGGCGGTACGCAGTATTTT.

The chain recombines TRBV15 with TRBJ2-5; 8 bases match TRBD1. The V segment lost 5 bases and the J segment 3 bases; nucleotides outside the gene matches: 5. Germline V CDR1 and CDR2: LNHNV, YYDKDF (reference sequence). This CDR3 comprises 14 residues. The CDR3 is CATSSPGQEETQYF. The CDR3 DNA follows: TGTGCCACCAGCTCACCGGGACAGGAAGAGACCCAGTACTTC. Full variable domain (remainder filled in from reference TRBV15 and TRBJ2-5): DAMVIQNPRYQVTQFGKPVTLSCSQTLNHNVMYWYQQKSSQAPKLLFHYYDKDFNNEADTPDNFQSRRPNTSFCFLDIRSPGLGDTAMYLCATSSPGQEETQYFGPGTRLLVL.

The chain links TRBV5-8 to TRBJ2-7; D may be TRBD1 (6 bases). CDR1 SGHTS and CDR2 YDEGEE come from the germline V gene. The V end lost 4 bases, the J end lost 4 bases, and 15 bases lay between the germline ends. The CDR3 sequence is 14 residues long. CDR3 in amino acids: CASSIPGHIYEQYV. CDR3 coding DNA: TGTGCCAGCAGCATACCGGGACACATTTACGAGCAGTACGTC.

In this sample, this clonotype turned up a few times. The chain has TRBV5-1 and TRBJ2-3, with a possible D match to TRBD2 (6 bases). Deletions cut 6 bases from V and 1 base from J, with 15 bases between. The CDR3 covers 15 residues. The germline V gene has CDR1 SGHRS and CDR2 YFSETQ. The CDR3 reads CASIRGSGGTDTQYF. CDR3 DNA sequence: TGCGCCAGCATCCGAGGTAGCGGAGGCACAGATACGCAGTATTTT.

The rearrangement links TRBV5-5 to TRBJ2-1, with TRBD1 as a possible D gene (5 bases). Germline lookup yields CDR1 SGHKS and CDR2 YYEKEE (reference sequence). Trimming stripped 4 bases from V and 2 bases from J, with 19 bases between. The CDR3 sequence is 17 residues long. The DNA of the CDR3 is TGTGCCAGCAGCCCCTTATTTGTGGGGCCGACCTACAATGAGCAGTTCTTC. Translation gives CASSPLFVGPTYNEQFF.

This clonotype was observed a few times. This chain connects TRBV7-9 to TRBJ2-2; D gene uncertain. Trimming took off 5 bases at V and 7 bases at J, with 8 bases between the two ends. Per germline, CDR1 SEHNR and CDR2 FQNEAQ (reference sequence). CDR3 length: 12 amino acids. The CDR3 DNA sequence: TGTGCCAGCAGCCCCACTGTCGGGGAGCTGTTTTTT. Protein: CASSPTVGELFF.

This clonotype appeared a few times. V is TRBV6-5 and J is TRBJ2-7; TRBD1 agrees at 7 bases. The CDR3 has 12 residues. Germline trimming cut 5 bases from V and 4 bases from J; bases unmatched to any gene: 2. Germline lookup yields CDR1 MNHEY and CDR2 SVGAGI. In nucleotides, the CDR3 is TGTGCCAGCAGTCCGGACAGGTACGAGCAGTACGTC. Its translation is CASSPDRYEQYV.

The J gene is TRBJ1-5, the V gene TRBV27, with D possibly matching TRBD1 (6 bases). Germline loops: CDR1 MNHEY, CDR2 SMNVEV (reference sequence). The CDR3 is 12 amino acids. The V and J ends lost 5 bases and 14 bases respectively, with 16 bases between them. CDR3 protein: CASSHEGGPEHF. CDR3 sequence (DNA): TGTGCCAGCAGTCATGAAGGGGGTCCTGAGCATTTT.